Reported below is one T cell receptor beta chain. The source of the sample is a study of T cell responses to AZD1222 COVID-19 vaccine. Using immunoSEQ multiplex PCR, the repertoire was profiled, and TCRdb retains in-frame clones only, with some absent. Of approximately 82,000 clones listed, approximately 90% are singletons. The source of this sequence is an adult who received the AZD1222 COVID-19 vaccine. The sample was peripheral blood, taken 28 days after the second AZD1222 dose.

The CDR3 coding sequence is TGTGCCAGCAGCTTAGGTGGGGGGCCTGAGCAGTTCTTC. Protein product: CASSLGGGPEQFF. The chain is built from TRBV13 and TRBJ2-1, with D tentatively TRBD1 or TRBD2 (6 bases each). Trimming took 0 bases from V and 9 from J, leaving 9 bases between them. This CDR3 spans 13 amino acids. Germline CDR1 reads PRHDT; CDR2 reads FYEKMQ (reference sequence).